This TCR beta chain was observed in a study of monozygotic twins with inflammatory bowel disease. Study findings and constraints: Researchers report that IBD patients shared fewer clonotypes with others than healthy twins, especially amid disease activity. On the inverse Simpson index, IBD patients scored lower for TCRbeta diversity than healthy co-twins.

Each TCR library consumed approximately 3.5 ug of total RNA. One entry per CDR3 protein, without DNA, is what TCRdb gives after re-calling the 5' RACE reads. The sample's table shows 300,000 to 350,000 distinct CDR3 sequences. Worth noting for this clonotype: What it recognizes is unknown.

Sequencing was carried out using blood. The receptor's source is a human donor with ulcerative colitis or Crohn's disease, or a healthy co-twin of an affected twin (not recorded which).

The CDR3 protein is CSATLPSGGFNEQFF. This sequence joins TRBV20-1 and TRBJ2-1; TCRdb calls TRBD2, which cannot be checked without DNA. The CDR3 is 15 amino acids. Germline V gene sequence: CDR1 DFQATT, CDR2 SNEGSKA (reference sequence).